This TCR beta chain was profiled in a study of blood T cell repertoires in COVID-19. Generated by immunoSEQ multiplex PCR, the TCRdb table keeps only in-frame clones and is missing some. The sample has approximately 280,000 clones; 70% to 90% are singletons. From germline, CDR1 is LGHNA and CDR2 YNFKEQ. Trimming left V 3 bases short and J 0 bases short, with 20 bases between. The CDR3 spans 19 residues. The origin of this receptor is a woman in her 70s with acute or convalescent COVID-19. The chain recombines TRBV4-2 with TRBJ2-2; D perhaps matches TRBD1 (6 bases). The sequenced sample was peripheral blood. CDR3 in DNA: TGTGCCAGCAGCCAGGCCGCCCCGGGACACAGAACGAACACCGGGGAGCTGTTTTTT. As protein: CASSQAAPGHRTNTGELFF.